The clone carrying this T cell receptor (beta chain) has a handful of counts. What it binds is not known. Germline V gene sequence: CDR1 LGHDT, CDR2 YNNKEL (reference sequence). With 4 bases removed from V and 9 bases from J, the gap between germline ends came to 16 bases. The CDR3 covers 15 residues. Through a sample-barcoded 5' primer and a J-beta primer mix, a second PCR was run for roughly 6 to 12 cycles. TCRdb fed the 5' RACE reads into MiXCR, producing one record per CDR3 protein. The sample contains fewer than 950,000 distinct CDR3 sequences, 53% of which appear only once. The sample comes from a study of blood T cells in healthy people across ages. Findings and caveats of the study: A greater number of naive CD4+ cells and higher diversity distinguished long-lived donors from aged donors.

Material: blood. The source is a man older than 75 in good health. This sequence joins TRBV3-1 and TRBJ1-6; D may be TRBD1 (6 bases). For the CDR3, the DNA is TGTGCCAGCAGCCCCTCCGGGGGCCAGGCTTCACCCCTCCACTTT. This codes for CASSPSGGQASPLHF.